These 30 T cell receptor beta chains came from one sample sequenced in a study of blood T cells in healthy people across ages. The authors ran a second PCR of roughly 6 to 12 cycles using a sample-barcoded 5' primer and a J-beta primer mix. One entry per CDR3 protein, called by TCRdb with MiXCR from the 5' RACE reads. The sample includes roughly 700,000 distinct CDR3 sequences, 45% to 50% seen only once; the top ten take approximately 32%. Material for sequencing was blood. The source of these receptors is a woman aged 55-70 years in good health.

This clonotype was detected only a few times. The chain joins TRBV7-3 to TRBJ2-3; D is undetermined. Germline loops: CDR1 SGHTA, CDR2 FQGTGA. This CDR3 region has 14 residues. With 5 bases removed from V and 4 bases from J, the gap between germline ends came to 13 bases. The CDR3 is CASSNGYGPDTQYF. In DNA, the CDR3 is TGTGCCAGCAGCAACGGTTATGGCCCAGATACGCAGTATTTT.

This sequence joins TRBV30 and TRBJ2-2; the D gene is possibly TRBD2 (6 bases). The germline V gene encodes CDR1 GTSNPN and CDR2 SVGIG (reference sequence). Trimming stripped 8 bases from V and 0 bases from J, with 10 bases between. There are 13 residues in the CDR3. CDR3 in amino acids: CAGGLPNTGELFF. The CDR3 bases are TGTGCCGGTGGACTACCGAACACCGGGGAGCTGTTTTTT.

To note about this clonotype: Germline and junction disagree at one end, which may indicate a read error. This rearrangement joins TRBV10-3 to TRBJ2-1, with D uncertain. The J call may be mistaken, given a closer DNA end match to TRBJ2-7. Germline CDR1 is ENHRY and CDR2 is SYGVKD. The CDR3 sequence is 13 residues long. For the CDR3, the DNA is TGTACCATCAGTGAGCTAAACTACAATGAGCAGTACTTC. This sequence encodes CTISELNYNEQYF.

The rearrangement uses TRBV6-2 or TRBV6-3 and TRBJ1-1; a possible D gene is TRBD1 (6 bases). Between the trimmed V and J ends, which lost 4 bases and 4 bases, there was a span of 10 bases. Germline-derived CDR1 and CDR2 are MNHEY and SVGEGT. The CDR3 has 13 amino acids. CDR3 in DNA: TGTGCCAGCAGTTTTCTCAGGGGCACTGAAGCTTTCTTT. Translating gives CASSFLRGTEAFF.

The chain joins TRBV7-2 to TRBJ2-7, with D unclear. CDR3 length: 15 residues. Germline V gene sequence: CDR1 SGHTA, CDR2 FQGNSA. Trimming took off 0 bases at V and 2 bases at J, with 11 bases between the two ends. CDR3 DNA: TGTGCCAGCAGCTTAGCGGTCCTAGAAACCTACGAGCAGTACTTC. It codes for CASSLAVLETYEQYF.

This clonotype turned up a few times. The chain joins TRBV7-3 to TRBJ2-3; 10 bases line up with TRBD1. The germline CDR1 and CDR2 sequences are SGHTA and FQGTGA. The CDR3 spans 15 residues. With 5 bases clipped from V and 0 bases from J, the junction kept 2 bases outside the gene matches. The CDR3 DNA reads TGTGCCAGCAGCGGGGACAGGGGTAGCACAGATACGCAGTATTTT. Its translation is CASSGDRGSTDTQYF. Looking up the rest from reference TRBV7-3 and TRBJ2-3 gives the full variable domain: GAGVSQTPSNKVTEKGKYVELRCDPISGHTALYWYRQSLGQGPEFLIYFQGTGAADDSGLPNDRFFAVRPEGSVSTLKIQRTERGDSAVYLCASSGDRGSTDTQYFGPGTRLTVL.

This clonotype has just a few counts. At one boundary the junction diverges from the germline segment, which might be a read error. The J gene is TRBJ2-2, the V gene TRBV4-2, with TRBD2 identical over 9 bases. The CDR3 length is 16 residues. CDR1 LGHNA and CDR2 YNFKEQ come from the germline V gene. CDR3 DNA: TGTGCCAGCAGCCAGGAAGGACTAGCGAACACCGGGGAGTTGTTTTTT. As protein: CASSQEGLANTGELFF.

J is TRBJ2-1 and V is TRBV27; 8 bases fit TRBD1. The last part of the DNA fits TRBJ2-7 better; the J call may be wrong. This CDR3 contains 17 residues. The germline V gene has CDR1 MNHEY and CDR2 SMNVEV (reference sequence). CDR3 bases: TGTGCCAGCAGTTTACGAATTGGACAGGGAGCCTACAATGAGCAGTACTTC. Amino acids: CASSLRIGQGAYNEQYF.

The rearrangement joins TRBV27 to TRBJ2-1, with 9 positions matching TRBD2. Germline V gives CDR1 MNHEY, CDR2 SMNVEV (reference sequence). After removal of 0 bases from V and 8 bases from J, the junction contained 8 bases not matched to a gene. The CDR3 has 16 amino acids. CDR3 in DNA: TGTGCCAGCAGTTTATCGCTGGCTAGCGGGAACCATGAGCAGTTCTTC. It is translated as CASSLSLASGNHEQFF.

The J gene is TRBJ2-5, the V gene TRBV20-1, with TRBD2 matching over 14 bases. The length of the CDR3 is 15 residues. CDR1 is DFQATT and CDR2 is SNEGSKA in the germline V gene (reference sequence). Trimming at V came to 3 bases and at J to 11 bases, leaving 11 bases not matched to a gene. This CDR3 is CSASSGTSGSREQYF. In DNA, the CDR3 is TGCAGTGCTAGCTCCGGGACTAGCGGGAGCAGGGAGCAGTACTTC.

This clonotype was found a few times. This chain uses TRBV7-3 with TRBJ2-2, with D maybe TRBD2 (5 bases). The V gene lost 0 bases and the J gene lost 5 bases, with 10 bases spanning the gap. CDR1 SGHTA and CDR2 FQGTGA come from the germline V gene. This CDR3 contains 15 residues. CDR3 sequence reads: CASSLTYRGTGELFF. In DNA form, the CDR3 reads TGTGCCAGCAGCTTAACCTATAGAGGGACCGGGGAGCTGTTTTTT.

The genes are TRBV3-1 and TRBJ2-7, with D possibly TRBD2 on 7 matching bases. This CDR3 comprises 13 residues. Trimming stripped 8 bases from V and 10 bases from J, with 21 bases between. Germline V gene lookup returns CDR1 LGHDT and CDR2 YNNKEL (reference sequence). In DNA form, the CDR3 reads TGTGCCAGCGCGGAGAACTCGGGCGGGGGCCAGTACTTC. This translates into CASAENSGGGQYF.

V gene TRBV7-2 combines with J gene TRBJ2-5; a weak D match, TRBD2 (6 bases). Germline loops: CDR1 SGHTA, CDR2 FQGNSA. Between the trimmed V and J ends, which lost 4 bases and 7 bases, there was a span of 10 bases. The CDR3 has 12 amino acids. The CDR3 bases are TGTGCCAGCAGCTCAACGGAGGGGACCCAGTACTTC. Translating gives CASSSTEGTQYF.

This clonotype was counted a single time. The chain couples TRBV24-1 to TRBJ2-3; a possible D gene is TRBD1 (6 bases). Germline V gene lookup returns CDR1 KGHDR and CDR2 SFDVKD. With 7 bases removed from V and 7 bases from J, the gap between germline ends came to 17 bases. This CDR3 region has 14 residues. The chain's CDR3 is CATRDQGSMHTQYF. CDR3 DNA: TGTGCCACCAGGGACCAGGGGTCGATGCATACGCAGTATTTT.

The gene calls are TRBV5-5 and TRBJ2-7; the D gene is possibly TRBD2 (6 bases). V dropped 0 bases and J dropped 8 bases, with 18 bases sitting between them. CDR3 size: 15 residues. Per the germline V gene, CDR1 is SGHKS and CDR2 is YYEKEE (reference sequence). CDR3: CASSLASWWGDQQYF. The CDR3 nucleotides read TGTGCCAGCAGCTTGGCGTCTTGGTGGGGGGACCAGCAGTACTTC.

Only a few counts were recorded for this clonotype. One end of the junction varies from germline; a read error may be responsible. CDR3 DNA sequence: TGTGCTAGCAGTCCCTACGGGTCCACAGATACGCAGTATTTT. Its translation is CASSPYGSTDTQYF. The chain combines TRBV7-7 with TRBJ2-3, with unresolved D. CDR3 length: 14 amino acids. The germline gives CDR1 SSHAT, CDR2 FNYEAQ (reference sequence).

The chain combines TRBV6-5 with TRBJ1-3; D is unclear. CDR1 is MNHEY, CDR2 SVGAGI, per germline. This CDR3 is built from 14 residues. V lost 4 bases, J lost 4 bases, and 11 bases lay in between. The CDR3 region has the DNA TGTGCCAGCAGTTGGGGATCTGGGGGAAACACCATATATTTT. Amino acid sequence: CASSWGSGGNTIYF.

The rearrangement joins TRBV3-1 to TRBJ2-5; no reliable D call. V dropped 4 bases and J dropped 4 bases, with 19 bases sitting between them. The germline gives CDR1 LGHDT, CDR2 YNNKEL (reference sequence). CDR3 length: 16 residues. In DNA form, the CDR3 reads TGTGCCAGCAGCCCCGCCTGGCGATCCAACGGAGAGACCCAGTACTTC. This sequence encodes CASSPAWRSNGETQYF.

V is TRBV30 and J is TRBJ1-1; D is ambiguous. The V end was cut by 6 bases, the J end by 1 base, with 12 bases between. This CDR3 has 13 amino acids. The germline V gene has CDR1 GTSNPN and CDR2 SVGIG (reference sequence). The CDR3 coding sequence is TGTGCCTGTGAAAGGACGGAGAACACTGAAGCTTTCTTT. Amino acids: CACERTENTEAFF. The variable domain in full, completed from reference TRBV30 and TRBJ1-1, reads SQTIHQWPATLVQPVGSPLSLECTVEGTSNPNLYWYRQAAGRGLQLLFYSVGIGQISSEVPQNLSASRPQDRQFILSSKKLLLSDSGFYLCACERTENTEAFFGQGTRLTVV.

The rearrangement joins TRBV20-1 to TRBJ1-5; D gene ambiguous. Trimming stripped 5 bases from V and 6 bases from J, with 14 bases between. The CDR3 consists of 13 residues. Germline-derived CDR1 and CDR2 are DFQATT and SNEGSKA (reference sequence). Written as DNA, the CDR3 is TGCAGTGCTTCCCGGGGTTCTGGTCAGCCCCAGCATTTT. It translates to CSASRGSGQPQHF.

The count of this clonotype is one. The genes are TRBV7-2 and TRBJ1-2; D is unresolved. The CDR3 consists of 16 residues. Germline V gene lookup returns CDR1 SGHTA and CDR2 FQGNSA. V lost 4 bases and J lost 5, with 20 bases in between. The CDR3 here is CASSSHGQQTMYGYTF. CDR3 bases: TGTGCCAGCAGCTCCCACGGGCAGCAGACCATGTATGGCTACACCTTC.

The chain couples TRBV7-9 to TRBJ1-2; 10 positions agree with TRBD1. The CDR3 totals 17 residues. The ends lost 5 bases at V and 2 bases at J; junction bases unmatched: 11. From germline, CDR1 is SEHNR and CDR2 FQNEAQ (reference sequence). The CDR3 here is CASSMGQGLAANYGYTF. CDR3 nucleotide sequence: TGTGCCAGCAGCATGGGACAGGGGCTCGCGGCGAACTATGGCTACACCTTC. Drawing the rest from reference TRBV7-9 and TRBJ1-2, the complete variable domain is DTGVSQNPRHKITKRGQNVTFRCDPISEHNRLYWYRQTLGQGPEFLTYFQNEAQLEKSRLLSDRFSAERPKGSFSTLEIQRTEQGDSAMYLCASSMGQGLAANYGYTFGSGTRLTVV.

This chain connects TRBV7-3 to TRBJ2-3, with 7 bases aligning to TRBD2. V shed 0 bases and J 3 bases; nucleotides not matched to a gene: 6. CDR1 and CDR2 (germline): SGHTA, FQGTGA. CDR3 length equals 16 residues. The CDR3 protein is CASSLTSSGKTDTQYF. The CDR3, as DNA: TGTGCCAGCAGCTTAACGTCAAGCGGGAAGACAGATACGCAGTATTTT.

The chain links TRBV28 to TRBJ1-2; maybe TRBD1 (5 bases). The CDR3 is 16 residues long. The V and J ends lost 3 bases and 5 bases respectively, with 19 bases between them. Germline CDR1 and CDR2: MDHEN and SYDVKM. The CDR3 bases are TGTGCCAGCAGTTTGCCCGGGGCCGCAGGCCGTTATGGCTACACCTTC. It translates to CASSLPGAAGRYGYTF.

This clonotype was seen repeatedly, ten times or more. The CDR3 nucleotides read TGTGCCAGCAGCCAAGGACTAGCGGGAGCTCGAGAGCAGTACTTC. Its protein product is CASSQGLAGAREQYF. The chain joins TRBV3-1 to TRBJ2-7; 12 nucleotides agree with TRBD2. The CDR3 contains 15 residues. Germline V gives CDR1 LGHDT, CDR2 YNNKEL (reference sequence). J lost 7 bases, V lost 1 base, and 5 bases had no gene match.

This clonotype was seen only a few times. The chain couples TRBV7-2 to TRBJ2-1; 11 nucleotides match TRBD2. The germline V gene has CDR1 SGHTA and CDR2 FQGNSA. The CDR3 sequence is 16 residues long. V was pared by 5 bases and J by 1 base, with 4 bases of the junction left unmatched. CDR3 region: CASSRLAGSSYNEQFF. The CDR3 bases are TGTGCCAGCAGCCGACTAGCGGGAAGTTCCTACAATGAGCAGTTCTTC. The full variable domain, its missing parts supplied by reference TRBV7-2 and TRBJ2-1, is GAGVSQSPSNKVTEKGKDVELRCDPISGHTALYWYRQSLGQGLEFLIYFQGNSAPDKSGLPSDRFSAERTGGSVSTLTIQRTQQEDSAVYLCASSRLAGSSYNEQFFGPGTRLTVL.

In this sample, this clonotype turned up a few times. The chain carries TRBV5-4 and TRBJ1-1; D gene ambiguous. Germline V gene lookup returns CDR1 SGHNT and CDR2 YYREEE (reference sequence). This CDR3 spans 14 amino acids. Trimming took off 4 bases at V and 0 bases at J, with 10 bases between the two ends. CDR3 bases: TGTGCCAGCAGCCCCCAGAGCATGAACACTGAAGCTTTCTTT. It specifies CASSPQSMNTEAFF.

CDR3 sequence (DNA): TGTGCCAGCAGCGTAGACTCCGGAATCTACGAGCAGTACTTC. It encodes CASSVDSGIYEQYF. This chain uses TRBV9 with TRBJ2-7, with D hard to call. The ends were cut back, 0 bases at V and 3 bases at J, with 10 bases in the middle. The CDR3 totals 14 residues. Germline V gene lookup returns CDR1 SGDLS and CDR2 YYNGEE.

V gene TRBV9 combines with J gene TRBJ1-2, with a possible D match to TRBD1 (5 bases). Germline-derived CDR1 and CDR2 are SGDLS and YYNGEE. The CDR3 is made up of 12 amino acids. Trimming left V 3 bases short and J 8 bases short, with 11 bases between. CDR3 in DNA: TGTGCCAGCAGCGGGGCCTGGGGCGGCTACACCTTC. It encodes CASSGAWGGYTF. Combining the CDR3 with reference TRBV9 and TRBJ1-2 gives the whole variable domain DSGVTQTPKHLITATGQRVTLRCSPRSGDLSVYWYQQSLDQGLQFLIQYYNGEERAKGNILERFSAQQFPDLHSELNLSSLELGDSALYFCASSGAWGGYTFGSGTRLTVV.

This clonotype was picked up a small number of times. This rearrangement joins TRBV7-6 to TRBJ2-5, with TRBD2 matching 9 bases. Judging by the DNA end, TRBJ2-7 fits better; the J call may be wrong. Germline CDR1 and CDR2: SGHVS and FNYEAQ. CDR3 size: 15 residues. The CDR3: CASSPLDSGSYEQYF. The CDR3 DNA sequence: TGTGCCAGCTCTCCACTGGATAGCGGGAGTTACGAGCAGTACTTC.